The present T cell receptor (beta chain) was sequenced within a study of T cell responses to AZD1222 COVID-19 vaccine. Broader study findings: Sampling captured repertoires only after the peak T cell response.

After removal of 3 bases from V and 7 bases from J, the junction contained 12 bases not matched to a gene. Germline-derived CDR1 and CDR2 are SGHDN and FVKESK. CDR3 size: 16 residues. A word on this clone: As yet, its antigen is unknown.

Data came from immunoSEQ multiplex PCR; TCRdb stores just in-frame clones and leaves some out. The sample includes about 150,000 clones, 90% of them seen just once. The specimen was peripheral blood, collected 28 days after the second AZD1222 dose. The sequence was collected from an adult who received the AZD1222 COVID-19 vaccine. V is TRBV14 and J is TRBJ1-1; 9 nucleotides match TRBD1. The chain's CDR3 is CASSQRGDRVKGEAFF. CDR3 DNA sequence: TGTGCCAGCAGCCAGAGGGGGGACAGGGTGAAGGGTGAAGCTTTCTTT.